The clone carrying this T cell receptor (beta chain) was recorded only once. The sample comes from a study of blood T cell repertoires in COVID-19. Overall study context: Collection of acute and convalescent COVID-19 samples took place in the United States, Italy and Spain. The analysed material was cDNA or gDNA that came from T cells, B-cell-depleted T cells, or PBMCs.

The ends lost 5 bases at V and 8 bases at J; junction bases unmatched: 5. This CDR3 spans 13 amino acids. Germline V lookup: CDR1 MNHEY, CDR2 SMNVEV (reference sequence). Original data processing: Amplifying reference gene primers gave estimates of nucleated cell counts. Here immunoSEQ multiplex PCR was the method, and the copy in TCRdb shows in-frame clones only, minus some. V and J calls and clone size follow that table, whereas D and trimming were derived from the DNA. Of about 140,000 clones detected, about nine tenths appear once; the ten largest clones hold 10%. The sequence was obtained from a man aged 50-59 years with active or convalescent COVID-19. The chain combines TRBV27 with TRBJ2-3, with 9 bases that match TRBD2. The sample comprised peripheral blood. This chain's CDR3 is CASSGLAQATQYF. DNA for the CDR3: TGTGCCAGCAGTGGACTAGCGCAAGCTACGCAGTATTTT.